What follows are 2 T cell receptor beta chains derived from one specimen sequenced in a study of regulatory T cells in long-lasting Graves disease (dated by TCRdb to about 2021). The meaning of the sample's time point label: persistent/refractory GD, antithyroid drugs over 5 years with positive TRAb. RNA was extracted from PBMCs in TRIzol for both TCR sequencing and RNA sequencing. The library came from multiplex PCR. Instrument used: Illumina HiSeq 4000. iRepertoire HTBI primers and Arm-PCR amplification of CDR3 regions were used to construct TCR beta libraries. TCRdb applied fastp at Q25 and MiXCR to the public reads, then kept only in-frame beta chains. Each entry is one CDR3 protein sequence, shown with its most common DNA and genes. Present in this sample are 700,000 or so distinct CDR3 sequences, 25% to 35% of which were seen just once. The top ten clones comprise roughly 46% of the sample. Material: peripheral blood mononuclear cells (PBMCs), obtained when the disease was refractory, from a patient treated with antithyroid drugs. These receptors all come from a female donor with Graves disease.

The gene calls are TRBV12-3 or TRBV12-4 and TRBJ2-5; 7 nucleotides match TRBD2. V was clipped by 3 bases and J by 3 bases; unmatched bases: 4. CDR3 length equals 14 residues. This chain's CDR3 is CASSFSAGEETQYF. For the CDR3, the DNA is TGTGCCAGCAGTTTTTCGGCGGGAGAAGAGACCCAGTACTTC.

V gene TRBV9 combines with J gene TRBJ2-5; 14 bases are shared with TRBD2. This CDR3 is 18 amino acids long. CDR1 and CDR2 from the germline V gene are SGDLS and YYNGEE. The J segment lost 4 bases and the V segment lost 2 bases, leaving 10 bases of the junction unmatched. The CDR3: CASSVGTSGRDALETQYF. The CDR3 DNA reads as TGTGCCAGCAGCGTCGGGACTAGCGGGAGAGATGCTTTAGAGACCCAGTACTTC.